Each of the 5 T cell receptor beta chains below was sequenced from the same sample in a study of immune evolution from preneoplasia to lung adenocarcinoma. The repertoire was sequenced with immunoSEQ multiplex PCR; TCRdb's copy has only in-frame clones and lacks some. Of roughly 38,000 clones listed, 74% were seen once; the top ten hold approximately 6.5%. The sample was FFPE invasive lung adenocarcinoma tissue. The source is a person in their sixties or seventies with lung adenocarcinoma.

The rearrangement joins TRBV7-6 to TRBJ2-7, with 7 bases aligning to TRBD1. The CDR3 has 14 amino acids. Germline assignment: CDR1 SGHVS and CDR2 FNYEAQ. After removal of 3 bases from V and 5 bases from J, the junction contained 7 bases not matched to a gene. CDR3 coding DNA: TGTGCCAGCAGCTTGCTGACAGGGACGGACGAGCAGTACTTC. The encoded protein is CASSLLTGTDEQYF.

The chain couples TRBV7-6 to TRBJ2-7; the D is unclear. The length of the CDR3 is 14 residues. Germline lookup yields CDR1 SGHVS and CDR2 FNYEAQ. V gave up 5 bases and J gave up 0 bases, with 11 bases separating them. The CDR3 region has the DNA TGTGCCAGCAGCCCCAGTTCGGCCTCCTACGAGCAGTACTTC. Amino acids: CASSPSSASYEQYF. The full variable domain, in which reference TRBV7-6 and TRBJ2-7 provide the parts outside the CDR3, is GAGVSQSPRYKVTKRGQDVALRCDPISGHVSLYWYRQALGQGPEFLTYFNYEAQQDKSGLPNDRFSAERPEGSISTLTIQRTEQRDSAMYRCASSPSSASYEQYFGPGTRLTVT.

The chain uses TRBV7-9 and TRBJ2-7; D gene unclear. The V end lost 5 bases, the J end lost 0 bases, and 20 bases lay between the germline ends. The length of the CDR3 is 17 residues. Per the germline V gene, CDR1 is SEHNR and CDR2 is FQNEAQ (reference sequence). For the CDR3, the DNA is TGTGCCAGCAGCCTATGGGATCAGCTCTCCCTCTCCTACGAGCAGTACTTC. The encoded protein is CASSLWDQLSLSYEQYF.

There are a few counts of this clone. This chain joins TRBV20-1 and TRBJ2-3, with D perhaps matching TRBD2 (6 bases). Trimming cost V 5 bases and J 3 bases, with 6 bases left between them. Germline CDR1 DFQATT, CDR2 SNEGSKA (reference sequence). The CDR3 sequence is 11 residues long. For the CDR3, the DNA is TGCAGTGCTGGGGGGACAGATACGCAGTATTTT. Its protein product is CSAGGTDTQYF.

The chain recombines TRBV25-1 with TRBJ1-2; 12 bases fit TRBD1. The V and J ends lost 7 bases and 8 bases, in that order; junction bases with no gene match: 5. CDR3 length equals 13 residues. Germline lookup yields CDR1 MGHDK and CDR2 SYGVNS. In DNA form, the CDR3 reads TGTGCCAGCAAGGGACAGGGGGCGACAGGCTACACCTTC. This gives the protein CASKGQGATGYTF.